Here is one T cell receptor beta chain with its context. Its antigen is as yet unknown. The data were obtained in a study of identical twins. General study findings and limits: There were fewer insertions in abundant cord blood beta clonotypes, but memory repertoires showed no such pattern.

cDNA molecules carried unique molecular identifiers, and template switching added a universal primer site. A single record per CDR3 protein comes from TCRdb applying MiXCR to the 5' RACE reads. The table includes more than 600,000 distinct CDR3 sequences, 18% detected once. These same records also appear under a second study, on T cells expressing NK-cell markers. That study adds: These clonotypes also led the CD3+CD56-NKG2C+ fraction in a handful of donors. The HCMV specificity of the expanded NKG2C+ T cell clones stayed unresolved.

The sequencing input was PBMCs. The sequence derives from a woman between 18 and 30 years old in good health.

Here the CDR3 reads CASSVDRYPNYGYTF. As DNA, the CDR3 is TGTGCCAGCAGCGTAGACCGTTACCCTAACTATGGCTACACCTTC. The chain carries TRBV9 and TRBJ1-2; D is unresolved. Trimming pared 0 bases from V and 0 bases from J, leaving 9 bases between. The CDR3 length is 15 residues. From germline, CDR1 is SGDLS and CDR2 YYNGEE.